Listed here are 23 T cell receptor beta chains from one sample, sequenced in a study of cytomegalovirus exposure and HLA in healthy donors. This PCR relied on a set of 60 Vbeta primers and 13 Jbeta primers. Assay used: immunoSEQ multiplex PCR; TCRdb lists only in-frame clones, some missing. The table lists 100,000 to 150,000 clones, 77% of them singletons, with about 13% in the top ten. Sequencing input: PBMCs. The receptors shown here come from a middle-aged woman in good health and CMV-seropositive.

V is TRBV7-3 and J is TRBJ1-1, with 9 bases identical to TRBD1. The V and J ends lost 3 bases and 7 bases, in that order; junction bases with no gene match: 3. Germline CDR1 reads SGHTA; CDR2 reads FQGTGA. The CDR3 is 13 amino acids. CDR3 sequence (DNA): TGTGCCAGCAGCTTCGGACAGGGGAATGAAGCTTTCTTT. Protein: CASSFGQGNEAFF.

The genes are TRBV10-3 and TRBJ1-1, with 7 nucleotides matching TRBD1. The CDR3 spans 13 residues. Germline V CDR1 and CDR2: ENHRY, SYGVKD. Unmatched junction bases numbered 9, after V lost 4 bases and J lost 10 bases. The CDR3 DNA follows: TGTGCCATCAGTGTCGAGGCAGGGGGAATAGCTTTCTTT. Protein sequence: CAISVEAGGIAFF.

The chain recombines TRBV19 with TRBJ2-7, with D hard to call. Germline lookup yields CDR1 LNHDA and CDR2 SQIVND (reference sequence). V lost 1 base to trimming and J lost 6 bases, with 7 bases between them. The CDR3 covers 12 residues. CDR3 DNA sequence: TGTGCCAGTAGTATAGGAGGTCGCGAGCAGTACTTC. Residues: CASSIGGREQYF.

V usage is TRBV5-5 and J usage is TRBJ1-4, with TRBD1 identical over 9 bases. This CDR3 spans 15 amino acids. CDR1 and CDR2 from the germline V gene are SGHKS and YYEKEE (reference sequence). J was trimmed by 4 bases and V by 1 base; bases with no gene match: 2. Written as DNA, the CDR3 is TGTGCCAGCAGCTTGTGGGACAGGGATAATGAAAAACTGTTTTTT. Its protein product is CASSLWDRDNEKLFF.

The table lists this clone with a few counts. Here the CDR3 DNA reads TGTGCCAGCTCCCGAGCGGGAGTCGTTTACGAGCAGTACTTC. Translating gives CASSRAGVVYEQYF. The gene calls are TRBV18 and TRBJ2-7; 8 positions agree with TRBD2. After removal of 6 bases from V and 4 bases from J, the junction contained 8 bases not matched to a gene. This CDR3 contains 14 residues. Germline loops: CDR1 KGHSH, CDR2 LQKENI.

The V call is TRBV2, the J call TRBJ1-5, with 7 bases identical to TRBD1. The CDR3 runs to 15 residues. The V segment lost 7 bases and the J segment 3 bases; nucleotides outside the gene matches: 9. Germline V gene sequence: CDR1 SNHLY, CDR2 FYNNEI. CDR3 DNA sequence: TGTGCCAGCACCCCAGGGGGGAGTCTCAATCAGCCCCAGCATTTT. It codes for CASTPGGSLNQPQHF.

The V gene is TRBV5-5, the J gene TRBJ1-2, with a tentative D call TRBD1 (5 bases). The germline V gene has CDR1 SGHKS and CDR2 YYEKEE (reference sequence). Trimming stripped 0 bases from V and 5 bases from J, with 17 bases between. This CDR3 region has 16 residues. The CDR3 sequence is CASSLGTSARGYGYTF. Written as DNA, the CDR3 is TGTGCCAGCAGCTTGGGGACGTCAGCCCGGGGGTATGGCTACACCTTC.

This chain joins TRBV5-4 and TRBJ2-4; D is perhaps TRBD2 (6 bases). The CDR3 length is 17 residues. Trimming took 0 bases from V and 0 from J, leaving 13 bases between them. CDR1 is SGHNT and CDR2 is YYREEE in the germline V gene (reference sequence). The CDR3 sequence: CASSLAASALAKNIQYF. The CDR3 nucleotides read TGTGCCAGCAGCTTGGCGGCTAGCGCTCTAGCCAAAAACATTCAGTACTTC.

The chain employs TRBV7-8 and TRBJ2-1, with 9 bases matching TRBD2. The CDR3 loop spans 14 amino acids. Germline trimming cut 1 base from V and 8 bases from J; bases unmatched to any gene: 3. CDR1 SGHVS and CDR2 FQNEAQ come from the germline V gene. This CDR3 is CASSLGGRVYEQFF. CDR3 sequence (DNA): TGTGCCAGCAGCTTAGGCGGGAGGGTGTATGAGCAGTTCTTC.

The chain is built from TRBV7-2 and TRBJ2-4; TRBD2 agrees at 10 bases. The V gene end was trimmed by 4 bases and the J gene end by 9 bases; junction bases not matched to a gene: 6. CDR1 is SGHTA and CDR2 is FQGNSA in the germline V gene. The CDR3 covers 14 residues. The CDR3 nucleotides read TGTGCCAGCAGCTCCCGGACTAGCGGAGCCATTCAGTACTTC. Its translation is CASSSRTSGAIQYF. The full variable domain, its missing parts supplied by reference TRBV7-2 and TRBJ2-4, is GAGVSQSPSNKVTEKGKDVELRCDPISGHTALYWYRQSLGQGLEFLIYFQGNSAPDKSGLPSDRFSAERTGGSVSTLTIQRTQQEDSAVYLCASSSRTSGAIQYFGAGTRLSVL.

The chain combines TRBV9 with TRBJ2-1; TRBD1 might be the D (6 bases). V lost 3 bases and J 4 bases, leaving 14 bases between the germline ends. Germline assignment: CDR1 SGDLS and CDR2 YYNGEE. CDR3 length equals 15 residues. CDR3: CASSADGTPYNEQFF. The CDR3 region has the DNA TGTGCCAGCAGCGCCGACGGGACACCTTACAATGAGCAGTTCTTC.

In this sample, this clone turned up a few times. This chain joins TRBV7-9 and TRBJ2-3, with D maybe TRBD2 (7 bases). Trimming pared 7 bases from V and 4 bases from J, leaving 18 bases between. CDR3 size: 15 residues. From germline, CDR1 is SEHNR and CDR2 FQNEAQ (reference sequence). CDR3 sequence (DNA): TGTGCCAGCACCCAGGGGTCGGGAGGCCCAGATACGCAGTATTTT. The encoded protein is CASTQGSGGPDTQYF.

A few counts support this clone. The chain joins TRBV6-4 to TRBJ1-1; TRBD1 agrees at 7 bases. Germline V CDR1 and CDR2: MRHNA, SNTAGT. Trimming cost V 3 bases and J 10 bases; bases outside gene matches: 14. The CDR3 runs 15 residues. CDR3 sequence reads: CASSEGRQGSVRAFF. Written as DNA, the CDR3 is TGTGCCAGCAGTGAGGGGCGACAGGGCTCCGTGAGAGCTTTCTTT.

The chain couples TRBV13 to TRBJ2-3; 8 nucleotides match TRBD2. Germline V gene lookup returns CDR1 PRHDT and CDR2 FYEKMQ (reference sequence). CDR3 length: 14 amino acids. Germline trimming cut 4 bases from V and 6 bases from J; bases unmatched to any gene: 6. CDR3 nucleotides: TGTGCCAGCAGCTACGGGACTAGATCCGATACGCAGTATTTT. Translated, it gives CASSYGTRSDTQYF.

The chain links TRBV9 to TRBJ1-2; the D gene is possibly TRBD1 (6 bases). Germline V CDR1 and CDR2: SGDLS, YYNGEE. This CDR3 has 13 residues. With 3 bases removed from V and 2 bases from J, the gap between germline ends came to 8 bases. The CDR3 nucleotides are TGTGCCAGCAGCGGGCAGGGGAACTATGGCTACACCTTC. Protein product: CASSGQGNYGYTF.

In this sample, this clone turned up many times. This chain links TRBV18 with TRBJ2-3; weak D call: TRBD2 (6 bases). Germline CDR1 is KGHSH and CDR2 is LQKENI. V was shortened by 3 bases and J by 0 bases, with 13 bases between the two germline ends. The CDR3 runs to 16 residues. The CDR3 reads CASSPNTGASTDTQYF. Written as DNA, the CDR3 is TGTGCCAGCTCACCTAATACGGGAGCGAGCACAGATACGCAGTATTTT.

The chain combines TRBV4-2 with TRBJ1-1; D not resolved. Between the trimmed V and J ends, which lost 0 bases and 5 bases, there was a span of 16 bases. The CDR3 consists of 16 residues. CDR1 is LGHNA, CDR2 YNFKEQ, per germline. As DNA, the CDR3 is TGTGCCAGCAGCCAAGAGCGCTCGGGGAGAGGAACTGAAGCTTTCTTT. Translated, it gives CASSQERSGRGTEAFF.

This clone was detected a few times. The CDR3 is CASRVTGGANYGYTF. The CDR3 DNA follows: TGTGCCAGCAGAGTGACAGGGGGAGCTAACTATGGCTACACCTTC. The chain uses TRBV2 and TRBJ1-2, with 9 bases matching TRBD1. Per germline, CDR1 SNHLY and CDR2 FYNNEI. The V segment lost 6 bases and the J segment 0 bases; nucleotides outside the gene matches: 5. This CDR3 spans 15 amino acids.

This chain joins TRBV7-8 and TRBJ2-1; 7 nucleotides line up with TRBD2. The CDR3 totals 15 residues. V dropped 0 bases and J dropped 14; count of bases not matched to a gene: 13. Germline V CDR1 and CDR2: SGHVS, FQNEAQ. In DNA form, the CDR3 reads TGTGCCAGCAGCTTAGCTAGCGGGTCGGTTCGGTTCAAGTTCTTC. Residues: CASSLASGSVRFKFF.

V is TRBV15 and J is TRBJ1-5; TRBD1 matches 8 bases. Unmatched junction bases numbered 0, after V lost 3 bases and J lost 2 bases. Germline V gene data show CDR1 as LNHNV and CDR2 as YYDKDF (reference sequence). The CDR3 consists of 14 residues. The CDR3 loop reads CATSRDRGNQPQHF. The CDR3 DNA is TGTGCCACCAGCAGGGACAGGGGCAATCAGCCCCAGCATTTT.

This clone has at least ten counts. The chain is built from TRBV7-9 and TRBJ2-6, with no clear D. Germline CDR1 SEHNR, CDR2 FQNEAQ (reference sequence). V was trimmed by 3 bases and J by 2 bases, leaving 8 bases between them. This CDR3 is 15 amino acids long. CDR3 protein: CASSLSDPGANVLTF. The CDR3 DNA follows: TGTGCCAGCAGCTTGAGCGACCCTGGGGCCAACGTCCTGACTTTC.

This clone has a handful of counts. The V call is TRBV21-1, the J call TRBJ2-7; the table's D call TRBD2 went unverified against the DNA. TRBV21-1 is recorded as a pseudogene. The CDR3 has 12 residues. The CDR3 nucleotides read TGTGCCAGCAGTTCCCCAAGGAGCGAGCAGTACTTC. Amino acids: CASSSPRSEQYF.

The V gene is TRBV6-1, the J gene TRBJ2-7; 7 bases align to TRBD1. The germline gives CDR1 MNHNS, CDR2 SASEGT. This CDR3 has 13 residues. The V and J ends lost 2 bases and 7 bases, in that order; junction bases with no gene match: 5. The CDR3 coding sequence is TGTGCCAGCAGTGAACAGGGGGTGGGGGAGCAGTACTTC. As protein: CASSEQGVGEQYF.